The next 25 T cell receptor beta chains were all read from a single sample in a study of OX40 agonist ivuxolimab in advanced cancers. The method was immunoSEQ multiplex PCR; TCRdb's version includes in-frame clones alone and lacks a portion of them. Among 65,000 to 95,000 clones listed, approximately 80% were seen once. The material was CD4+ or CD8+ T cells sorted from blood, obtained in a trial of the OX40 agonist ivuxolimab. The receptors derive from an adult with an advanced solid tumor such as melanoma, head and neck, liver or kidney cancer.

The rearrangement uses TRBV28 and TRBJ2-7; D gene unclear. The V and J ends lost 3 bases and 6 bases respectively, with 9 bases between them. Germline lookup yields CDR1 MDHEN and CDR2 SYDVKM. The CDR3 loop spans 12 amino acids. CDR3: CASSFRPCEQYF. As DNA, the CDR3 is TGTGCCAGCAGTTTCCGCCCGTGCGAGCAGTACTTC.

The gene calls are TRBV10-3 and TRBJ2-2; 11 nucleotides line up with TRBD2. The V gene's germline CDR1 is ENHRY and CDR2 SYGVKD. The junction had 4 bases not matched to a gene; V was cut back by 10 bases and J by 3 bases. The CDR3 runs to 14 residues. CDR3 nucleotide sequence: TGTGCCACCGGGACTAGCGGTTACACCGGGGAGCTGTTTTTT. Its protein is CATGTSGYTGELFF.

This clone was counted many times. The V call is TRBV5-4, the J call TRBJ2-3; D is uncertain. The germline V and J ends were trimmed by 1 base and 4 bases, with 7 bases remaining between them. Germline V gene sequence: CDR1 SGHNT, CDR2 YYREEE (reference sequence). The CDR3 runs 13 residues. The CDR3: CASSLSEADTQYF. As DNA, the CDR3 is TGTGCCAGCAGCTTGTCTGAGGCAGATACGCAGTATTTT. Full variable domain (remainder filled in from reference TRBV5-4 and TRBJ2-3): ETGVTQSPTHLIKTRGQQVTLRCSSQSGHNTVSWYQQALGQGPQFIFQYYREEENGRGNFPPRFSGLQFPNYSSELNVNALELDDSALYLCASSLSEADTQYFGPGTRLTVL.

The chain uses TRBV5-1 and TRBJ2-1; a possible D gene is TRBD1 (6 bases). In germline, CDR1 is SGHRS, CDR2 YFSETQ. The CDR3 spans 14 residues. Trimming left V 0 bases short and J 4 bases short, with 8 bases between. CDR3 protein: CASSLEQGYNEQFF. CDR3 coding DNA: TGCGCCAGCAGCTTGGAACAGGGATACAATGAGCAGTTCTTC.

This sequence joins TRBV21-1 and TRBJ2-6. TRBV21-1 represents a pseudogene. The CDR3 has 19 amino acids. The CDR3 DNA reads as TGTGCCAGCAGCAACCTGCCTCCTGACCGACGACGAGGGGCCAACGTCCTGACTTTC. Amino acids: CASSNLPPDRRRGANVLTF.

The chain carries TRBV5-1 and TRBJ2-3; no clear D gene. The CDR3 has 14 residues. V gave up 4 bases and J gave up 2 bases, with 11 bases separating them. Germline V CDR1 and CDR2: SGHRS, YFSETQ. CDR3 coding DNA: TGCGCCAGCAGCCCAATTTCCATCACAGATACGCAGTATTTT. Its protein product is CASSPISITDTQYF.

The V and J genes are TRBV28 and TRBJ2-7; a possible D gene is TRBD2 (6 bases). The CDR3 extends over 14 amino acids. Germline-derived CDR1 and CDR2 are MDHEN and SYDVKM. V was shortened by 5 bases and J by 2 bases, with 13 bases between the two germline ends. CDR3 bases: TGTGCCAGCAGTGAATTCGGAGGGACCTACGAGCAGTACTTC. Translating it yields CASSEFGGTYEQYF.

The rearrangement links TRBV9 to TRBJ2-2, with D perhaps TRBD2 (7 bases). Trimming took off 5 bases at V and 6 bases at J, with 20 bases between the two ends. The CDR3 has 16 residues. Germline CDR1 and CDR2: SGDLS and YYNGEE. The CDR3 is CASSPRSGGAAGELFF. For the CDR3, the DNA is TGTGCCAGCAGTCCCCGGAGTGGGGGGGCCGCCGGGGAGCTGTTTTTT.

For this clone: The sample contains more than one DNA sequence encoding this CDR3. The V call is TRBV5-8, the J call TRBJ1-1, with D possibly matching TRBD1 (6 bases). The germline CDR1 and CDR2 sequences are SGHTS and YDEGEE. This CDR3 spans 14 amino acids. Trimming removed 0 bases at V and 3 bases at J, with 9 bases between. The CDR3 region is CASSLGQADTEAFF. The CDR3 nucleotides read TGTGCCAGCAGCTTGGGACAGGCAGACACTGAAGCTTTCTTT.

The chain employs TRBV7-6 and TRBJ2-5, with TRBD1 matching over 8 bases. Germline V CDR1 and CDR2: SGHVS, FNYEAQ. V was pared by 2 bases and J by 4 bases, with 3 bases of the junction left unmatched. The CDR3 consists of 14 residues. Written as DNA, the CDR3 is TGTGCCAGCAGCTTAAGGACAGGGAGAGAGACCCAGTACTTC. Translating gives CASSLRTGRETQYF.

The rearrangement links TRBV4-3 to TRBJ1-2, with a possible D match to TRBD1 (5 bases). Germline assignment: CDR1 LGHNA and CDR2 YSLEER. Trimming took 1 base from V and 0 from J, leaving 12 bases between them. The CDR3 spans 16 residues. The CDR3 spells CASSQAVGRANYGYTF. The CDR3 DNA follows: TGCGCCAGCAGCCAAGCCGTCGGCAGGGCTAACTATGGCTACACCTTC.

V and J are TRBV18 and TRBJ1-1; the D is unclear. Germline V gives CDR1 KGHSH, CDR2 LQKENI. Trimming left V 0 bases short and J 0 bases short, with 14 bases between. The CDR3 sequence is 17 residues long. The CDR3 is CASSPPLGDKMNTEAFF. The CDR3 DNA sequence: TGTGCCAGCTCACCACCTTTAGGAGACAAAATGAACACTGAAGCTTTCTTT.

This chain's CDR3 is CASSLALTANTEAFF. In nucleotides, the CDR3 is TGCGCCAGCAGCTTGGCATTGACAGCGAACACTGAAGCTTTCTTT. V usage is TRBV5-1 and J usage is TRBJ1-1, with D possibly being TRBD1 (5 bases). Germline-derived CDR1 and CDR2 are SGHRS and YFSETQ. V was cut by 0 bases and J by 1 base, with 10 bases left in between. The CDR3 covers 15 residues.

The chain carries TRBV19 and TRBJ1-1; a weak D match, TRBD1 (5 bases). This CDR3 region has 13 residues. The V gene lost 8 bases and the J gene lost 0 bases, with 10 bases spanning the gap. Germline loops: CDR1 LNHDA, CDR2 SQIVND (reference sequence). CDR3 in amino acids: CASAPTVNTEAFF. The CDR3 region has the DNA TGTGCCAGTGCGCCGACAGTGAACACTGAAGCTTTCTTT.

This clone has only a few counts. This chain connects TRBV5-6 to TRBJ2-3; D is possibly TRBD1 (5 bases). Germline-derived CDR1 and CDR2 are SGHDT and YYEEEE. There are 18 residues in the CDR3. With 4 bases removed from V and 2 bases from J, the gap between germline ends came to 23 bases. CDR3 in amino acids: CASSKDTSDPHHTDTQYF. As DNA, the CDR3 is TGTGCCAGCAGCAAGGACACCTCCGATCCCCACCACACAGATACGCAGTATTTT.

The gene calls are TRBV7-2 and TRBJ2-3; D not resolved. The CDR3 extends over 12 amino acids. The ends were cut back, 3 bases at V and 0 bases at J, with 1 base in the middle. The germline V gene has CDR1 SGHTA and CDR2 FQGNSA. CDR3 protein: CASSFSTDTQYF. The CDR3 bases are TGTGCCAGCAGCTTCAGCACAGATACGCAGTATTTT.

The V call is TRBV7-2, the J call TRBJ2-7; no firm D call. Germline CDR1 and CDR2: SGHTA and FQGNSA. The V gene lost 1 base and the J gene lost 2 bases, with 9 bases spanning the gap. This CDR3 spans 14 amino acids. The CDR3 DNA reads TGTGCCAGCAGCTTAGGTGGGGAAACCTACGAGCAGTACTTC. Translated: CASSLGGETYEQYF.

This chain joins TRBV7-8 and TRBJ1-5; D uncertain. V was clipped by 3 bases and J by 0 bases, with 9 bases between them. The germline V gene encodes CDR1 SGHVS and CDR2 FQNEAQ. The length of the CDR3 is 15 residues. The CDR3 is CASSFAVNSNQPQHF. The CDR3, as DNA: TGTGCCAGCAGCTTTGCAGTTAATAGCAATCAGCCCCAGCATTTT.

A few counts support this clone. The chain employs TRBV27 and TRBJ2-1; 7 nucleotides line up with TRBD1. Trimming took 3 bases from V and 6 from J; bases not matched to a gene: 17. Germline V lookup: CDR1 MNHEY, CDR2 SMNVEV (reference sequence). CDR3 length equals 18 residues. The CDR3 loop is CASSFFSLDPQGFNEQFF. In DNA, the CDR3 is TGTGCCAGCAGTTTCTTTTCACTCGACCCACAGGGGTTCAATGAGCAGTTCTTC.

The V gene is TRBV30, the J gene TRBJ1-5; TRBD1 might be the D (6 bases). Germline loops: CDR1 GTSNPN, CDR2 SVGIG (reference sequence). The CDR3 extends over 13 amino acids. The V and J ends lost 2 bases and 5 bases respectively, with 10 bases between them. CDR3 loop: CAWSTGFDQPQHF. For the CDR3, the DNA is TGTGCCTGGAGTACAGGGTTCGATCAGCCCCAGCATTTT.

V gene TRBV6-6 combines with J gene TRBJ2-7; TRBD2 aligns across 9 bases. The CDR3 loop spans 15 amino acids. J gave up 3 bases and V 2 bases, and 5 bases lay outside the gene matches. CDR1 and CDR2 (germline): MNHNY, SVGAGI (reference sequence). For the CDR3, the DNA is TGTGCCAGCAGTTACGAGGCTAGCGGGGTCTACGAGCAGTACTTC. It specifies CASSYEASGVYEQYF.

The chain has TRBV28 and TRBJ2-7, with 12 bases fitting TRBD1. Germline V gives CDR1 MDHEN, CDR2 SYDVKM. The CDR3 is made up of 14 amino acids. V shed 6 bases and J 2 bases; nucleotides not matched to a gene: 2. The CDR3 DNA is TGTGCCAGCAGAGGGACAGGGGGCCCCTACGAGCAGTACTTC. This encodes CASRGTGGPYEQYF.

The chain has TRBV7-2 and TRBJ2-3; TRBD1 might be the D (6 bases). The CDR3 loop spans 17 amino acids. The V gene's germline CDR1 is SGHTA and CDR2 FQGNSA. V lost 6 bases to trimming and J lost 3 bases, with 22 bases between them. The CDR3 loop is CASRFPRAGAETDTQYF. The CDR3 nucleotides read TGTGCCAGCAGGTTCCCCCGGGCAGGGGCCGAAACAGATACGCAGTATTTT.

The rearrangement joins TRBV2 to TRBJ1-6, with 7 bases aligning to TRBD1. The length of the CDR3 is 15 residues. The junction had 7 bases not matched to a gene; V was cut back by 3 bases and J by 8 bases. The germline V gene has CDR1 SNHLY and CDR2 FYNNEI. Here the CDR3 DNA reads TGTGCCAGCAGTGAGGCTGGGACAGTTCATTCACCCCTCCACTTT. Its translation is CASSEAGTVHSPLHF.

For the CDR3, the DNA is TGCAGCGGTGGCGCAGGTACCCTCCAAGAGACCCAGTACTTC. This translates into CSGGAGTLQETQYF. The chain links TRBV29-1 to TRBJ2-5; D uncertain. Germline V CDR1 and CDR2: SQVTM, ANQGSEA. V lost 7 bases, J lost 1 base, and 16 bases lay in between. CDR3 length equals 14 residues.